One sample yielded the 32 T cell receptor beta chains listed below, sequenced in a study of cytomegalovirus exposure and HLA in healthy donors. The PCR had 60 Vbeta and 13 Jbeta primers. TCRdb's copy holds only in-frame clones and misses some; the assay was immunoSEQ multiplex PCR. The sample has roughly 150,000 clones; around 80% are singletons. Material: PBMCs. All receptors come from a young man in good health and CMV-seropositive.

The rearrangement links TRBV7-3 to TRBJ2-5; D perhaps matches TRBD2 (6 bases). CDR1 SGHTA and CDR2 FQGTGA come from the germline V gene. There are 14 residues in the CDR3. V lost 5 bases and J lost 2, with 12 bases in between. The CDR3 reads CASSPGLSQETQYF. DNA for the CDR3: TGTGCCAGCAGCCCGGGACTGTCGCAAGAGACCCAGTACTTC. Full variable domain (missing parts from reference TRBV7-3 and TRBJ2-5): GAGVSQTPSNKVTEKGKYVELRCDPISGHTALYWYRQSLGQGPEFLIYFQGTGAADDSGLPNDRFFAVRPEGSVSTLKIQRTERGDSAVYLCASSPGLSQETQYFGPGTRLLVL.

The chain couples TRBV7-2 to TRBJ2-1, with unresolved D. The V gene lost 0 bases and the J gene lost 0 bases, with 9 bases spanning the gap. The CDR3 consists of 16 residues. From germline, CDR1 is SGHTA and CDR2 FQGNSA. This chain's CDR3 is CASSLAPALSYNEQFF. In nucleotides, the CDR3 is TGTGCCAGCAGCTTAGCGCCAGCGCTCTCCTACAATGAGCAGTTCTTC.

This clone was seen more than once but under ten times. V and J are TRBV18 and TRBJ1-4; tentative D call: TRBD1 (6 bases). V lost 6 bases, J lost 6 bases, and 23 bases lay in between. The CDR3 spans 17 residues. Per germline, CDR1 KGHSH and CDR2 LQKENI. CDR3 in DNA: TGTGCCAGCTCCCGAATGAGTGTGGGGGCGGCGGATGAAAAACTGTTTTTT. This sequence encodes CASSRMSVGAADEKLFF.

The chain recombines TRBV29-1 with TRBJ1-1, with TRBD1 as a possible D gene (6 bases). Trimming shortened V by 6 bases and J by 6 bases, and 14 bases separated the two germline ends. There are 12 residues in the CDR3. CDR1 and CDR2 (germline): SQVTM, ANQGSEA. In DNA form, the CDR3 reads TGCAGCGTAGACCAGGGACACGCTGAAGCTTTCTTT. As protein: CSVDQGHAEAFF.

This clone has only a few counts. This sequence joins TRBV28 and TRBJ1-1, with TRBD1 matching 9 bases. CDR1 and CDR2 (germline): MDHEN, SYDVKM. V gave up 6 bases and J gave up 3 bases; unmatched junction bases: 11. This CDR3 is built from 16 residues. CDR3 sequence reads: CASRPSTGQGDTEAFF. The CDR3 region has the DNA TGTGCCAGCAGGCCGTCCACGGGACAGGGTGACACTGAAGCTTTCTTT.

This sequence joins TRBV5-1 and TRBJ2-7, with TRBD2 matching over 8 bases. Germline CDR1 reads SGHRS; CDR2 reads YFSETQ. The ends lost 7 bases at V and 1 base at J; junction bases unmatched: 7. The CDR3 contains 14 residues. CDR3 nucleotides: TGCGCCAGCCACGGGGGGGTCAAGTCCTACGAGCAGTACTTC. It specifies CASHGGVKSYEQYF.

The DNA of the CDR3 is TGTGCCAGCAGTTACTTTGGGGGGGCTCATGAGCAGTTCTTC. Its protein product is CASSYFGGAHEQFF. The chain carries TRBV6-5 and TRBJ2-1; maybe TRBD2 (7 bases). CDR3 size: 14 residues. CDR1 MNHEY and CDR2 SVGAGI come from the germline V gene. The germline V and J ends were trimmed by 1 base and 8 bases, with 12 bases remaining between them.

The rearrangement joins TRBV9 to TRBJ2-3, with 7 bases that match TRBD2. The CDR3 is 15 amino acids. Germline trimming cut 1 base from V and 2 bases from J; bases unmatched to any gene: 4. Per germline, CDR1 SGDLS and CDR2 YYNGEE. The CDR3 sequence: CASSVSREDTDTQYF. CDR3 bases: TGTGCCAGCAGCGTATCACGGGAGGACACAGATACGCAGTATTTT.

The J gene is TRBJ2-7, the V gene TRBV6-5, with 11 nucleotides matching TRBD2. CDR3 size: 15 residues. The germline CDR1 and CDR2 sequences are MNHEY and SVGAGI. Trimming took 4 bases from V and 4 from J; bases not matched to a gene: 6. CDR3 nucleotides: TGTGCCAGCAGTTCCCTAGCGGGAGGAGGATACGAGCAGTACTTC. This sequence encodes CASSSLAGGGYEQYF.

The chain joins TRBV19 to TRBJ2-3; 7 nucleotides match TRBD2. Per the germline V gene, CDR1 is LNHDA and CDR2 is SQIVND (reference sequence). The trim removed 7 bases at V and 2 bases at J, leaving 9 bases unmatched. This CDR3 is built from 15 residues. The CDR3 protein is CASTSRGLNTDTQYF. As DNA, the CDR3 is TGTGCCAGTACCTCAAGGGGACTAAACACAGATACGCAGTATTTT. Variable domain in full (rest from reference TRBV19 and TRBJ2-3): DGGITQSPKYLFRKEGQNVTLSCEQNLNHDAMYWYRQDPGQGLRLIYYSQIVNDFQKGDIAEGYSVSREKKESFPLTVTSAQKNPTAFYLCASTSRGLNTDTQYFGPGTRLTVL.

The CDR3 sequence: CASSDSLRIGDGYTF. CDR3 nucleotide sequence: TGTGCCAGCAGCGATTCCTTAAGGATCGGGGATGGCTACACCTTC. The V and J genes are TRBV9 and TRBJ1-2; D gene ambiguous. The V and J ends lost 3 bases and 6 bases respectively, with 18 bases between them. Germline values: CDR1 SGDLS, CDR2 YYNGEE. The CDR3 loop spans 15 amino acids.

The chain employs TRBV5-1 and TRBJ1-4; D is ambiguous. CDR3 length equals 15 residues. From germline, CDR1 is SGHRS and CDR2 YFSETQ. The V end lost 6 bases, the J end lost 0 bases, and 12 bases lay between the germline ends. CDR3 sequence: CASTPGGSTNEKLFF. The DNA for the CDR3 is TGCGCCAGCACCCCGGGCGGGTCAACTAATGAAAAACTGTTTTTT.

The chain links TRBV30 to TRBJ1-2; D unclear. This CDR3 is 13 amino acids long. CDR1 is GTSNPN, CDR2 SVGIG, per germline (reference sequence). The V end was cut by 0 bases, the J end by 1 base, with 6 bases between. The CDR3 DNA reads as TGTGCCTGGAGTGTACAGCATAACTATGGCTACACCTTC. It encodes CAWSVQHNYGYTF.

The rearrangement joins TRBV5-4 to TRBJ2-1, with a possible D match to TRBD2 (5 bases). CDR3 length equals 15 residues. V was trimmed by 1 base and J by 1 base, leaving 9 bases between them. CDR1 is SGHNT, CDR2 YYREEE, per germline (reference sequence). CDR3 residues: CASSLPGISYNEQFF. For the CDR3, the DNA is TGTGCCAGCAGCTTGCCGGGAATTTCCTACAATGAGCAGTTCTTC. The complete variable domain, with remaining parts taken from reference TRBV5-4 and TRBJ2-1, reads ETGVTQSPTHLIKTRGQQVTLRCSSQSGHNTVSWYQQALGQGPQFIFQYYREEENGRGNFPPRFSGLQFPNYSSELNVNALELDDSALYLCASSLPGISYNEQFFGPGTRLTVL.

The V call is TRBV29-1, the J call TRBJ1-5, with D maybe TRBD1 (5 bases). Per germline, CDR1 SQVTM and CDR2 ANQGSEA. The CDR3 covers 13 residues. Trimming shortened V by 4 bases and J by 7 bases, and 14 bases separated the two germline ends. This CDR3 is CSVATEAGQPQHF. The DNA for the CDR3 is TGCAGCGTTGCCACCGAAGCAGGGCAGCCCCAGCATTTT.

The rearrangement links TRBV29-1 to TRBJ1-1, with D hard to call. Germline V gene lookup returns CDR1 SQVTM and CDR2 ANQGSEA. Trimming removed 7 bases at V and 5 bases at J, with 17 bases between. The CDR3 runs to 13 residues. The DNA of the CDR3 is TGCAGCGCTGCCGGCGACTCAACAACTGAAGCTTTCTTT. Translation: CSAAGDSTTEAFF. The full variable domain, with the rest looked up from reference TRBV29-1 and TRBJ1-1, is SAVISQKPSRDICQRGTSLTIQCQVDSQVTMMFWYRQQPGQSLTLIATANQGSEATYESGFVIDKFPISRPNLTFSTLTVSNMSPEDSSIYLCSAAGDSTTEAFFGQGTRLTVV.

The genes are TRBV6-5 and TRBJ1-1; D is undetermined. Trimming shortened V by 5 bases and J by 0 bases, and 7 bases separated the two germline ends. The CDR3 totals 13 residues. Germline loops: CDR1 MNHEY, CDR2 SVGAGI. The CDR3, as DNA: TGTGCCAGCAGTATCCGGGTGAACACTGAAGCTTTCTTT. This gives the protein CASSIRVNTEAFF.

On this clone: The same CDR3 can be traced to other DNA sequences in this sample. This sequence joins TRBV30 and TRBJ2-7; D might be TRBD2 (6 bases). The CDR3 runs to 13 residues. The V gene lost 5 bases and the J gene lost 2 bases, with 13 bases spanning the gap. CDR1 and CDR2 (germline): GTSNPN, SVGIG (reference sequence). The CDR3 nucleotides read TGTGCCTGGGGGGGGTTGAGGGCCTACGAGCAGTACTTC. Translating it yields CAWGGLRAYEQYF.

There are a few counts of this clone. The DNA for the CDR3 is TGCGCCAGCAGCCGTCAAGGACTAGCGGAGGGAACCGGGGAGCTGTTTTTT. Its translation is CASSRQGLAEGTGELFF. The rearrangement uses TRBV5-1 and TRBJ2-2, with 10 bases fitting TRBD2. The CDR3 is made up of 17 amino acids. Looked up from germline, CDR1 is SGHRS and CDR2 is YFSETQ. V shed 4 bases and J 5 bases; nucleotides not matched to a gene: 11.

This chain connects TRBV9 to TRBJ1-2; D is possibly TRBD1 (6 bases). CDR1 SGDLS and CDR2 YYNGEE come from the germline V gene. The CDR3 loop spans 15 amino acids. Trimming shortened V by 4 bases and J by 8 bases, and 21 bases separated the two germline ends. CDR3 in amino acids: CASSWGPEGVRGYTF. CDR3 nucleotides: TGTGCCAGCAGCTGGGGACCCGAGGGGGTGAGGGGCTACACCTTC.

CDR3 nucleotide sequence: TGCAGCGTTGTGCAGAATGAGCAGTTCTTC. Its protein is CSVVQNEQFF. The V call is TRBV29-1, the J call TRBJ2-1; D gene ambiguous. The V end was cut by 4 bases, the J end by 7 bases, with 5 bases between. Looked up from germline, CDR1 is SQVTM and CDR2 is ANQGSEA. This CDR3 spans 10 amino acids.

This CDR3 is CAWSPSGGMGQPQHF. The CDR3 DNA follows: TGTGCCTGGAGTCCCTCAGGGGGGATGGGGCAGCCCCAGCATTTT. The chain employs TRBV30 and TRBJ1-5; 7 positions agree with TRBD1. The CDR3 runs to 15 residues. Germline CDR1 GTSNPN, CDR2 SVGIG (reference sequence). V lost 2 bases, J lost 7 bases, and 11 bases stayed unmatched.

This chain joins TRBV5-1 and TRBJ1-4; D unresolved. Germline CDR1 SGHRS, CDR2 YFSETQ. The V end lost 3 bases, the J end lost 4 bases, and 10 bases lay between the germline ends. The CDR3 is 14 amino acids. The CDR3 protein is CASSSTPGNEKLFF. As DNA, the CDR3 is TGCGCCAGCAGCTCCACACCGGGTAATGAAAAACTGTTTTTT.

This clone occurred once. The rearrangement links TRBV15 to TRBJ2-2; 7 bases map to TRBD1. CDR1 and CDR2 from the germline V gene are LNHNV and YYDKDF (reference sequence). The CDR3 has 16 amino acids. V lost 0 bases to trimming and J lost 7 bases; unmatched junction nucleotides: 8. CDR3 coding DNA: TGTGCCACCAGCAGAGAATTAACAGGGGTTAGCGGGGAGCTGTTTTTT. It encodes CATSRELTGVSGELFF.

In this sample, this clone turned up a few times. The CDR3 DNA is TGTGCCAGCTCACTGACTCTCCGGGACAGGAATCAGCCCCAGCATTTT. Translating it yields CASSLTLRDRNQPQHF. The chain couples TRBV18 to TRBJ1-5; 8 nucleotides agree with TRBD1. The junction had 9 bases not matched to a gene; V was cut back by 4 bases and J by 4 bases. The CDR3 runs 16 residues. In germline, CDR1 is KGHSH, CDR2 LQKENI.

The CDR3 coding sequence is TGTGCCAGCAGTCCGTTTGGACAGGGGGCTGGACAGCCCCAGCATTTT. Translating it yields CASSPFGQGAGQPQHF. V is TRBV27 and J is TRBJ1-5; 11 bases are a match to TRBD1. V was clipped by 5 bases and J by 7 bases; unmatched bases: 10. This CDR3 contains 16 residues. The germline CDR1 and CDR2 sequences are MNHEY and SMNVEV (reference sequence).

In its sample, this clone was seen once. The chain carries TRBV27 and TRBJ1-2, with TRBD1 matching 8 bases. Trimming removed 2 bases from V and 4 bases from J; junction bases left unmatched: 6. CDR1 is MNHEY, CDR2 SMNVEV, per germline (reference sequence). The CDR3 sequence is 15 residues long. As DNA, the CDR3 is TGTGCCAGCAGTTTACTGGGACAGGCGGGCTATGGCTACACCTTC. This encodes CASSLLGQAGYGYTF.

The rearrangement uses TRBV27 and TRBJ1-1; 9 nucleotides match TRBD1. The CDR3 spans 14 residues. The junction had 4 bases not matched to a gene; V was cut back by 8 bases and J by 0 bases. Germline V lookup: CDR1 MNHEY, CDR2 SMNVEV (reference sequence). The CDR3 here is CASRQGGLNTEAFF. CDR3 bases: TGTGCCAGCCGACAGGGGGGTTTGAACACTGAAGCTTTCTTT.

This rearrangement joins TRBV19 to TRBJ1-5; D possibly corresponds to TRBD1 (5 bases). Trimming took 4 bases from V and 7 from J, leaving 11 bases between them. The CDR3 covers 13 residues. The germline V gene encodes CDR1 LNHDA and CDR2 SQIVND (reference sequence). The CDR3 DNA reads TGTGCCAGTAGTACCGCGGGGCGACAGCCCCAGCATTTT. Amino acid sequence: CASSTAGRQPQHF.

The sample holds one count of this clone. V is TRBV29-1 and J is TRBJ1-2; 7 bases match TRBD1. V gave up 8 bases and J gave up 8 bases; unmatched junction bases: 17. Germline lookup yields CDR1 SQVTM and CDR2 ANQGSEA. This CDR3 contains 14 residues. DNA of the CDR3: TGCAGCCCCTATCTTCCGGGACAGATGAACGGCTACACCTTC. This translates into CSPYLPGQMNGYTF.

V usage is TRBV7-3 and J usage is TRBJ2-5, with 8 bases matching TRBD1. Germline values: CDR1 SGHTA, CDR2 FQGTGA. The junction had 3 bases not matched to a gene; V was cut back by 5 bases and J by 4 bases. The CDR3 sequence is 13 residues long. CDR3 DNA sequence: TGTGCCAGCAGCAAAGACAGGGGAGAGACCCAGTACTTC. Translation gives CASSKDRGETQYF.

The rearrangement links TRBV28 to TRBJ2-7; maybe TRBD1 (5 bases). The CDR3 length is 11 residues. V shed 3 bases and J shed 6 bases, with 6 bases lying between them. The germline CDR1 and CDR2 sequences are MDHEN and SYDVKM. CDR3 amino acids: CASSFRGEQYF. For the CDR3, the DNA is TGTGCCAGCAGTTTTAGGGGCGAGCAGTACTTC.